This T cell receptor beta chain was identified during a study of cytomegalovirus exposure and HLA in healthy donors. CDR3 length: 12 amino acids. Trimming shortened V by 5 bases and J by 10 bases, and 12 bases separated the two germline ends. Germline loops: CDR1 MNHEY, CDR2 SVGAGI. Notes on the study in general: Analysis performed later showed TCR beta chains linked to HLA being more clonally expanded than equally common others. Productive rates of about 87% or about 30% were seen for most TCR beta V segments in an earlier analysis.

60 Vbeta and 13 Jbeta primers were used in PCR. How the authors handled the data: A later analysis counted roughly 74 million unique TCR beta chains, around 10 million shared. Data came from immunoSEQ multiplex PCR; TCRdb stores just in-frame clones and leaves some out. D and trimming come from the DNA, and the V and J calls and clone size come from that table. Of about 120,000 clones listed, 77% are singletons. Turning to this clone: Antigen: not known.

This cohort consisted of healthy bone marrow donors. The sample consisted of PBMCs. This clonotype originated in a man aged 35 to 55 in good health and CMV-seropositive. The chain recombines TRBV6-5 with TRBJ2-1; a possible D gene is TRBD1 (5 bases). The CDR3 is CASSKTVSEQFF. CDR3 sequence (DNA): TGTGCCAGCAGTAAGACAGTATCAGAGCAGTTCTTC.